One and the same sample provided the 19 T cell receptor beta chains below, sequenced in a study of cytomegalovirus exposure and HLA in healthy donors. PCR primers comprised 60 Vbeta and 13 Jbeta primers. The assay was immunoSEQ multiplex PCR, and TCRdb's table has in-frame clones only and misses some. Of around 99,000 clones in the sample, around four fifths were seen once. Source material: PBMCs. The receptors were gathered from a man aged 45-65 years in good health and CMV-seropositive.

The chain has TRBV19 and TRBJ1-1; tentatively, D is TRBD1 (6 bases). Germline CDR1 and CDR2: LNHDA and SQIVND (reference sequence). Deletions cut 6 bases from V and 7 bases from J, with 21 bases between. The length of the CDR3 is 15 residues. CDR3 amino acids: CASRSNPGGSVEAFF. Here the CDR3 DNA reads TGTGCCAGTAGATCTAATCCGGGGGGCTCTGTTGAAGCTTTCTTT.

The J gene is TRBJ1-1, the V gene TRBV6-1, with 9 bases that match TRBD1. The CDR3 length is 12 residues. Germline-derived CDR1 and CDR2 are MNHNS and SASEGT. Unmatched junction bases numbered 5, after V lost 4 bases and J lost 11 bases. The CDR3 region has the DNA TGTGCCAGCAGTGTGGGACAGGGTCAGGCTTTCTTT. Protein sequence: CASSVGQGQAFF.

The chain is built from TRBV25-1 and TRBJ1-1; 9 bases agree with TRBD1. This CDR3 has 14 residues. The junction had 9 bases not matched to a gene; V was cut back by 7 bases and J by 6 bases. Per germline, CDR1 MGHDK and CDR2 SYGVNS. CDR3 sequence reads: CASIDRGAGAEAFF. As DNA, the CDR3 is TGTGCCAGCATCGACAGGGGGGCCGGGGCTGAAGCTTTCTTT.

The V gene is TRBV6-6, the J gene TRBJ1-6, with D possibly being TRBD1 (6 bases). The ends were cut back, 10 bases at V and 6 bases at J, with 22 bases in the middle. The CDR3 is made up of 16 amino acids. Germline values: CDR1 MNHNY, CDR2 SVGAGI (reference sequence). This chain's CDR3 is CATGVGAVSPNSPLHF. CDR3 DNA sequence: TGTGCCACCGGGGTGGGGGCAGTTAGCCCTAATTCACCCCTCCACTTT.

The rearrangement uses TRBV27 and TRBJ2-7; D is perhaps TRBD2 (5 bases). Trimming stripped 3 bases from V and 11 bases from J, with 23 bases between. Germline V gene lookup returns CDR1 MNHEY and CDR2 SMNVEV (reference sequence). This CDR3 has 15 amino acids. The CDR3 spells CASSLSYNSRGVEYF. The CDR3, as DNA: TGTGCCAGCAGTTTGTCTTATAATTCCCGGGGTGTGGAGTACTTC.

V is TRBV27 and J is TRBJ1-1; possibly TRBD1 for D (6 bases). Germline V lookup: CDR1 MNHEY, CDR2 SMNVEV (reference sequence). The CDR3 has 13 residues. V gave up 2 bases and J gave up 7 bases, with 11 bases separating them. The CDR3 sequence: CASSLRGAGEAFF. In DNA, the CDR3 is TGTGCCAGCAGTTTACGGGGGGCAGGTGAAGCTTTCTTT.

This clone came up a few times. This sequence joins TRBV6-1 and TRBJ1-6; D gene ambiguous. CDR3 length: 13 amino acids. The germline V and J ends were trimmed by 4 bases and 7 bases, with 8 bases remaining between them. Germline V gene data show CDR1 as MNHNS and CDR2 as SASEGT. The CDR3 loop is CASSVSSNSPLHF. The CDR3 nucleotides read TGTGCCAGCAGTGTAAGTAGCAATTCACCCCTCCACTTT.

CDR3 DNA: TGTGCCAGCAGCTCCTTCGGGGTTGATGAGCAGTTCTTC. Translated, it gives CASSSFGVDEQFF. V gene TRBV7-3 combines with J gene TRBJ2-1; tentatively, D is TRBD2 (5 bases). The CDR3 is 13 residues long. Germline values: CDR1 SGHTA, CDR2 FQGTGA. V was shortened by 4 bases and J by 8 bases, with 12 bases between the two germline ends.

The chain links TRBV2 to TRBJ2-1; 10 nucleotides match TRBD2. CDR1 and CDR2 (germline): SNHLY, FYNNEI. This CDR3 spans 13 amino acids. Unmatched junction bases numbered 3, after V lost 7 bases and J lost 6 bases. The CDR3 coding sequence is TGTGCCAGCAAGGGACTAGCGCGCAATGAGCAGTTCTTC. It translates to CASKGLARNEQFF.

The V call is TRBV11-1, the J call TRBJ1-2, with D possibly matching TRBD1 (5 bases). V gave up 0 bases and J gave up 4 bases, with 12 bases separating them. The CDR3 consists of 15 residues. Looked up from germline, CDR1 is SGHAT and CDR2 is FQDESV (reference sequence). In nucleotides, the CDR3 is TGTGCCAGCAGCTTAGCGGGCAGGGAACTCTATGGCTACACCTTC. It translates to CASSLAGRELYGYTF.

There are a few counts of this clone. The chain has TRBV6-5 and TRBJ1-2; D is undetermined. CDR1 and CDR2 from the germline V gene are MNHEY and SVGAGI. Trimming left V 6 bases short and J 3 bases short, with 14 bases between. The CDR3 contains 14 residues. CDR3 amino acids: CASSAQDSDYGYTF. CDR3 DNA sequence: TGTGCCAGCAGCGCCCAGGACTCTGACTATGGCTACACCTTC.

The chain is built from TRBV20-1 and TRBJ1-5; D is undetermined. Germline CDR1 DFQATT, CDR2 SNEGSKA (reference sequence). The CDR3 runs 11 residues. V was shortened by 7 bases and J by 9 bases, with 13 bases between the two germline ends. As DNA, the CDR3 is TGCAGTGTCCCCGTAACGGGGCCCCAGCATTTT. Its protein product is CSVPVTGPQHF.

This clone was observed a few times. CDR3: CASEMPGGYEQYF. The CDR3 coding sequence is TGTGCCAGCGAAATGCCAGGGGGCTACGAGCAGTACTTC. The chain is built from TRBV28 and TRBJ2-7, with 7 bases fitting TRBD1. V gave up 8 bases and J gave up 3 bases; unmatched junction bases: 7. This CDR3 region has 13 residues. CDR1 and CDR2 (germline): MDHEN, SYDVKM.

The rearrangement joins TRBV4-2 to TRBJ1-4; D not resolved. Trimming left V 1 base short and J 5 bases short, with 8 bases between. The germline V gene has CDR1 LGHNA and CDR2 YNFKEQ. This CDR3 is built from 14 residues. The DNA of the CDR3 is TGTGCCAGCAGCCAAGGTTTACTGAATGAAAAACTGTTTTTT. Protein product: CASSQGLLNEKLFF.

The chain couples TRBV6-1 to TRBJ1-1; D is perhaps TRBD1 (5 bases). The germline V gene has CDR1 MNHNS and CDR2 SASEGT. Trimming pared 4 bases from V and 2 bases from J, leaving 11 bases between. The CDR3 is 14 amino acids. The CDR3 DNA reads TGTGCCAGCAGTGCCGAGACAGTCAACACTGAAGCTTTCTTT. It encodes CASSAETVNTEAFF.

The V and J genes are TRBV7-2 and TRBJ2-1; weak D call: TRBD2 (5 bases). Germline CDR1 reads SGHTA; CDR2 reads FQGNSA. V gave up 5 bases and J gave up 6 bases, with 8 bases separating them. The CDR3 runs to 12 residues. The CDR3 nucleotides read TGTGCCAGCAGCAAACTAGTCAATGAGCAGTTCTTC. It specifies CASSKLVNEQFF.

V gene TRBV7-2 combines with J gene TRBJ1-6, with unresolved D. V lost 2 bases to trimming and J lost 5 bases, with 7 bases between them. The CDR3 covers 14 residues. The V gene's germline CDR1 is SGHTA and CDR2 FQGNSA. In DNA form, the CDR3 reads TGTGCCAGCAGCTTACGGGATAATAATTCACCCCTCCACTTT. It encodes CASSLRDNNSPLHF. Looking up the rest from reference TRBV7-2 and TRBJ1-6 gives the full variable domain: GAGVSQSPSNKVTEKGKDVELRCDPISGHTALYWYRQSLGQGLEFLIYFQGNSAPDKSGLPSDRFSAERTGGSVSTLTIQRTQQEDSAVYLCASSLRDNNSPLHFGNGTRLTVT.

This clone was picked up one time. This chain uses TRBV28 with TRBJ2-5; TRBD2 agrees at 8 bases. J gave up 4 bases and V 1 base, and 11 bases lay outside the gene matches. Looked up from germline, CDR1 is MDHEN and CDR2 is SYDVKM. The CDR3 spans 17 residues. The CDR3 loop is CASSLSNAGGGRETQYF. Written as DNA, the CDR3 is TGTGCCAGCAGTTTATCAAACGCGGGGGGCGGCAGAGAGACCCAGTACTTC.

The chain couples TRBV19 to TRBJ2-5; 13 nucleotides align to TRBD2. The CDR3 spans 16 residues. Germline V gives CDR1 LNHDA, CDR2 SQIVND (reference sequence). V gave up 5 bases and J gave up 1 base; unmatched junction bases: 4. DNA of the CDR3: TGTGCCAGTAGTTTCGGGACTAGCGGGGTCCAAGAGACCCAGTACTTC. The encoded protein is CASSFGTSGVQETQYF. Filled out from reference TRBV19 and TRBJ2-5, the complete variable domain reads DGGITQSPKYLFRKEGQNVTLSCEQNLNHDAMYWYRQDPGQGLRLIYYSQIVNDFQKGDIAEGYSVSREKKESFPLTVTSAQKNPTAFYLCASSFGTSGVQETQYFGPGTRLLVL.